Listed below are T cell receptor beta chains from one sample, sequenced in a study of shared clonotypes between healthy human individuals. Libraries were prepared by immunoSEQ multiplex PCR; TCRdb keeps only in-frame clonotypes and omits some of them. This sample has hundreds of thousands of clones; 96% occur once, and the top ten carry 0.11%. Sequencing used naive CD8+ T cells sorted from blood. The origin of the receptors is a woman in her 30s in good health. Each CDR3 is given with its conserved first and last residue. Fields, in order: J gene, V gene, D gene, clone size, CDR3 DNA, CDR3 protein. A D gene is named only where the DNA matches it firmly. Not all rows give a size; the values are once, few, many and, for expanded clones, a class.

TRBJ2-1 TRBV6-5 NA NA TGTGCCAGCAGTTACAACCCGATGGCTAATGAGCAGTTCTTC CASSYNPMANEQFF
TRBJ1-4 TRBV5-4 NA NA TGTGCCAGCAGCTCAGCAGAGGGTGAAAAACTGTTTTTT CASSSAEGEKLFF
TRBJ2-7 TRBV6-5 NA NA TGTGCCAGCAACGCCATTGATCATCCCTACGAGCAGTACTTC CASNAIDHPYEQYF
TRBJ2-3 TRBV11-2 NA NA TGTGCCAGCAGGGCCATGAGTACAGATACGCAGTATTTT CASRAMSTDTQYF
TRBJ1-1 TRBV7-9 NA NA TGTGCCAGCAGCAAAGACAGCAACACTGAAGCTTTCTTT CASSKDSNTEAFF
TRBJ2-2 TRBV6-5 NA NA TGTGCCAGCAGTTACTCGATCCAGGGGCCCACCGGGGAGCTGTTTTTT CASSYSIQGPTGELFF
TRBJ1-5 TRBV28 NA NA TGTGCCAGCAGTAGACAGGCCTCCAGGAGTTATAGCAATCAGCCCCAGCATTTT CASSRQASRSYSNQPQHF
TRBJ2-7 TRBV27 TRBD2 NA TGTGCCAGCAGTTTACAACTAGCGGGAGAGGGCTACGAGCAGTACTTC CASSLQLAGEGYEQYF
TRBJ2-7 TRBV6-5 NA NA TGTGCCAGCAGTTACCTAGGTTCCCACGAGCAGTACTTC CASSYLGSHEQYF
TRBJ1-1 TRBV2 NA NA TGTGCCAGCAGTGCAGCCTTATGGGTCATAGGCACTGAAGCTTTCTTT CASSAALWVIGTEAFF
TRBJ1-1 TRBV7-9 NA NA TGTGCCAGCAGCTTAGCCGGGGGGCGACATGCTTTCTTT CASSLAGGRHAFF
TRBJ2-1 TRBV7-9 TRBD1 once TGTGCCAGCAGCCTGTCCCGGGACAGGGGGCGTAGCTCCTACAATGAGCAGTTCTTC CASSLSRDRGRSSYNEQFF
TRBJ2-7 TRBV19 TRBD1 NA TGTGCCAGTAGTCTGACAGGGATTCACGAGCAGTACTTC CASSLTGIHEQYF
TRBJ2-7 TRBV6-5 NA NA TGTGCCAGCAGTTACTCGAGTAGTTACGAGCAGTACTTC CASSYSSSYEQYF
TRBJ1-5 TRBV6-1 NA once TGTGCCAGCAGTGAAGAAAAGGGGTTGCATCAGCCCCAGCATTTT CASSEEKGLHQPQHF
TRBJ2-3 TRBV7-9 TRBD2 once TGTGCCAGCAGCTTATCTCCTAGCGGGAGCACAGATACGCAGTATTTT CASSLSPSGSTDTQYF
TRBJ1-2 TRBV29-1 NA NA TGCAGCGTTGCGCCGAACTATGGCTACACCTTC CSVAPNYGYTF
TRBJ2-3 TRBV9 NA NA TGTGCCAGCAGCGGCACGGGAGCCGGGGGAGATACGCAGTATTTT CASSGTGAGGDTQYF
TRBJ1-2 TRBV7-9 NA NA TGTGCCAGCAGCTTAGCGGTAGGCTATGGCTACACCTTC CASSLAVGYGYTF
TRBJ2-1 TRBV5-5 TRBD1 NA TGTGCCAGCAGCTTCTCCCGGGACAGGGGTCCCCCTGGCAATGAGCAGTTCTTC CASSFSRDRGPPGNEQFF
TRBJ2-5 TRBV5-6 TRBD1 NA TGTGCCAGCAGCTTGCTTACAGGGGATAGGGGAAACCAAGAGACCCAGTACTTC CASSLLTGDRGNQETQYF
TRBJ2-5 TRBV28 TRBD2 NA TGTGCCAGCAGTTTGTCGACTAGCGGGAGAGAAGAGACCCAGTACTTC CASSLSTSGREETQYF
TRBJ2-2 TRBV2 NA few TGTGCCAGCAGGGCTCCGATCACCGGGGAGCTGTTTTTT CASRAPITGELFF
TRBJ2-5 TRBV10-2 TRBD2 NA TGCGCCAGCACCCCCGAGACTAGCAGGGAGACCCAGTACTTC CASTPETSRETQYF
TRBJ2-7 TRBV27 TRBD2 NA TGTGCCAGCAGTTCGCTAGCGGCCTACGAGCAGTACTTC CASSSLAAYEQYF
TRBJ1-5 TRBV27 NA NA TGTGCCAGCAGTTTTTCCGCTAGCAATCAGCCCCAGCATTTT CASSFSASNQPQHF
TRBJ2-7 TRBV7-9 NA NA TGTGCCAGCAGCTTAATGGACAGCCCGTACGAGCAGTACTTC CASSLMDSPYEQYF
TRBJ2-1 TRBV7-9 NA NA TGTGCCAGCAGCTTTGAAGGCAATGAGCAGTTCTTC CASSFEGNEQFF
TRBJ1-1 TRBV6-1 NA NA TGTGCCAGCAGTGAAGTGGCGACGAACACTGAAGCTTTCTTT CASSEVATNTEAFF
TRBJ2-1 TRBV29-1 NA NA TGCAGCGTTCGGCGGGATGAGCAGTTCTTC CSVRRDEQFF
TRBJ2-1 TRBV4-1 TRBD2 once TGCGCCAGCAGCCAGCCCGGGCCTAGCGGCCCCAATGAGCAGTTCTTC CASSQPGPSGPNEQFF
TRBJ2-1 TRBV5-1 NA NA TGCGCCAGCAGCCTTGGCCCCAATGAGCAGTTCTTC CASSLGPNEQFF
TRBJ2-7 TRBV2 NA NA TGTGCCAGCAGTGATCAGGAGAGTCCCTACGAGCAGTACTTC CASSDQESPYEQYF
TRBJ2-5 TRBV13 NA NA TGTGCCAGCAGCACACGACTGATGTACCAAGAGACCCAGTACTTC CASSTRLMYQETQYF
TRBJ2-7 TRBV7-8 NA NA TGTGCCAGCAGCCCCCGACTTGGTAGCGAGCAGTACTTC CASSPRLGSEQYF
TRBJ2-5 TRBV6-6 NA NA TGTGCCAGCAGTTACTACAGGGCAACTGGAGGAGAGACCCAGTACTTC CASSYYRATGGETQYF
TRBJ2-2 TRBV4-2 NA NA TGTGCCAGCAGCCAAGATCCCGGAGAGAACACCGGGGAGCTGTTTTTT CASSQDPGENTGELFF
TRBJ2-7 TRBV2 TRBD2 NA TGTGCCAGCCAAATAGCGGGAGGGCCTGGCGAGCAGTACTTC CASQIAGGPGEQYF
TRBJ2-7 TRBV12-5 NA NA TGTGCTAGTGGTCGGTCCTCCTACGAGCAGTACTTC CASGRSSYEQYF
TRBJ2-5 TRBV14 TRBD1 NA TGTGCCAGCAGCCCTCCGGGACAGGAAGAGACCCAGTACTTC CASSPPGQEETQYF
TRBJ2-7 TRBV30 NA NA TGTGCCTGGAGTGTAATGGGAGGGCAGGGGCTCCACGAGCAGTACTTC CAWSVMGGQGLHEQYF
TRBJ2-2 TRBV19 NA NA TGTGCCAGTAGTTTGGACCCTCGTAACACCGGGGAGCTGTTTTTT CASSLDPRNTGELFF
TRBJ2-7 TRBV28 NA once TGTGCCAGCAGTTTATCTGGGACACCGGCCTCCTACGAGCAGTACTTC CASSLSGTPASYEQYF
TRBJ2-7 TRBV11-1 NA NA TGTGCCAGCAGCTTAGACAGGGTTGGGTCCTACGAGCAGTACTTC CASSLDRVGSYEQYF
TRBJ1-1 TRBV7-9 NA NA TGTGCCAGCCGGGACACCAATTTTGAAGCTTTCTTT CASRDTNFEAFF
TRBJ2-1 TRBV27 NA NA TGTGCCAGCAGTTTATCCGGGAGCTCCTACAATGAGCAGTTCTTC CASSLSGSSYNEQFF
TRBJ2-5 TRBV5-1 NA once TGCGCCAGCACCCTAGGTGGTGTATTGCGCGGGGAGACCCAGTACTTC CASTLGGVLRGETQYF
TRBJ2-7 TRBV2 TRBD2 NA TGTGCCAGCAGTGAAACTAGCGGGAGGGTTAGCGAGCAGTACTTC CASSETSGRVSEQYF
TRBJ1-1 TRBV27 TRBD1 NA TGTGCCAGCAGTACCGCCCCGGGACAGGGGGCGCCTACTGAAGCTTTCTTT CASSTAPGQGAPTEAFF
TRBJ2-1 TRBV2 TRBD1 NA TGTGCCAGCAGGTTAGGGACAGGGAGTGGGAATGAGCAGTTCTTC CASRLGTGSGNEQFF
TRBJ2-2 TRBV11-2 NA NA TGTGCCAGCAGCAGAAACAGGGAGTGGTGGACCGGGGAGCTGTTTTTT CASSRNREWWTGELFF
TRBJ2-1 TRBV19 NA NA TGTGCCAGTAGTAAGGTGGAAAGGGGCGGGAATGAGCAGTTCTTC CASSKVERGGNEQFF
TRBJ2-7 TRBV9 TRBD2 NA TGTGCCAGCAGCGTAGGTAGCGGGAGTAGGTACGAGCAGTACTTC CASSVGSGSRYEQYF
TRBJ2-1 TRBV5-8 TRBD2 NA TGTGCCAGCAGCTTGGGGACTAGCCTTCTAGAGCAGTTCTTC CASSLGTSLLEQFF
TRBJ2-7 TRBV27 TRBD1 NA TGTGCCAGCAGTTTAACCATAGGACAGGTTTCCTACGAGCAGTACTTC CASSLTIGQVSYEQYF
TRBJ2-3 TRBV25-1 NA NA TGTGCCAGCAGTGAAGTTCTTGACACAGATACGCAGTATTTT CASSEVLDTDTQYF
TRBJ1-5 TRBV27 NA NA TGTGCCAGCCGTGAGGGAAATAGCAATCAGCCCCAGCATTTT CASREGNSNQPQHF
TRBJ2-3 TRBV7-9 TRBD2 NA TGTGCCAGCAGCTTGAGTAGCGGGAGATCCGATACGCAGTATTTT CASSLSSGRSDTQYF
TRBJ2-1 TRBV10-3 NA NA TGTGCCATCAGTGTAGGTGCAGGGAGGTCTGAGCAGTTCTTC CAISVGAGRSEQFF